This T cell receptor beta chain was recorded in a study of CD8 T cells in Susac syndrome. Overall study: Intravenous immunoglobulin alone or corticosteroids were being given to patients with Susac syndrome at blood draw, unless they were therapy-naive.

Points from the study as a whole: The study's TCR sequencing and HLA analysis covered a relatively small number of individuals, and the study acknowledged this. CD4+ T cell repertoires in Susac syndrome lacked clonal expansion.

After extraction with the RNeasy kit, about 0.45 to 1 ug of the RNA was reverse transcribed using random hexamers. Coverage of TCR beta CDR3 amplification by immunoSEQ multiplex PCR extended to 54 Vbeta and 13 Jbeta. Via MiXCR, TCRdb re-called the immunoSEQ multiplex PCR reads, giving one row per CDR3 protein. The repertoire holds about 190,000 distinct CDR3 sequences, with 90% to 97% as singletons. Turning to this clonotype: Antigen unknown.

The germline V gene encodes CDR1 LGHDT and CDR2 YNNKEL (reference sequence). CDR3 length: 13 residues. Deletions cut 7 bases from V and 3 bases from J, with 12 bases between. Sequenced sample: CD4+ T cells from PBMCs. The sequence came from a human donor with Susac syndrome. The rearrangement uses TRBV3-1 and TRBJ1-2; D remains ambiguous. CDR3 sequence (DNA): TGTGCCAGCACCTCAAGCCCGCACTATGGCTACACCTTC. Amino acid sequence: CASTSSPHYGYTF.